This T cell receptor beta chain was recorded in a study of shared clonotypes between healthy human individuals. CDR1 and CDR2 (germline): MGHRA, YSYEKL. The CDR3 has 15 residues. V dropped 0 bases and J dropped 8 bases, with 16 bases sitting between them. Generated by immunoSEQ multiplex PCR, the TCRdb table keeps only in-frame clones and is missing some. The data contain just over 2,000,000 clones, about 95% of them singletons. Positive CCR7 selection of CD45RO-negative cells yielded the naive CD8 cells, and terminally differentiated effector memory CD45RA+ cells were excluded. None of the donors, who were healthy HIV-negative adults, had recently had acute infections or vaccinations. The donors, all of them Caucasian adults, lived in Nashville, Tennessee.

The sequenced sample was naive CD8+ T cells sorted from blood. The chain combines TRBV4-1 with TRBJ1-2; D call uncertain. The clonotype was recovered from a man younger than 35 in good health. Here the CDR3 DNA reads TGCGCCAGCAGCCAAGATGCATTCCCGTTACGGGGCTACACCTTC. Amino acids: CASSQDAFPLRGYTF.